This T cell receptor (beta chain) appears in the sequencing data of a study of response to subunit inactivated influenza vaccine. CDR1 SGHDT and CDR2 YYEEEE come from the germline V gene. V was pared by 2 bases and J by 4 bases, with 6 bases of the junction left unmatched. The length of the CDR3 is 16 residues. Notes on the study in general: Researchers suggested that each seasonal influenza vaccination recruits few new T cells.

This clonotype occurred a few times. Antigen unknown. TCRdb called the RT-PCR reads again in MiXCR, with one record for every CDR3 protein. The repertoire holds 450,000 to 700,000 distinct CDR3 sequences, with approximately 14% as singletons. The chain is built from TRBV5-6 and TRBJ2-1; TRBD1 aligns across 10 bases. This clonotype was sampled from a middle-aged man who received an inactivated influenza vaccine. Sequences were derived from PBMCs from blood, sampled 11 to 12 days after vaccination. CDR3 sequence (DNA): TGTGCCAGCAGCTTCCTGGTGGGACAGGGGTACAATGAGCAGTTCTTC. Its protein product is CASSFLVGQGYNEQFF.